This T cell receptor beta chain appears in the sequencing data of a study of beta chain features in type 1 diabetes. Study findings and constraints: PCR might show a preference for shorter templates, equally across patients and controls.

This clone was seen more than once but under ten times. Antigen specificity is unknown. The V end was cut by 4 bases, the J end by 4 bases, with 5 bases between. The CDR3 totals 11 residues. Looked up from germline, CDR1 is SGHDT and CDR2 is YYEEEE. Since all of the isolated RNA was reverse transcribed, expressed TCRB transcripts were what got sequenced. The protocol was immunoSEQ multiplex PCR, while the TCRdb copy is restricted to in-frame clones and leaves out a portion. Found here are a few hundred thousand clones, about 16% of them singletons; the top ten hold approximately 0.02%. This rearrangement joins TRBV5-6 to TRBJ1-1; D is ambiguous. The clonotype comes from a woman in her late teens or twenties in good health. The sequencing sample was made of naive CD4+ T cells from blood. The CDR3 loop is CASSASTEAFF. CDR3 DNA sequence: TGTGCCAGCAGCGCCAGCACTGAAGCTTTCTTT.